This T cell receptor beta chain emerged from a study of blood T cells in healthy people across ages. It was with a sample-barcoded 5' primer and a J-beta primer mix that a second PCR of roughly 7 to 12 cycles was run. Every molecule of cDNA carried a tag from a template-switch adaptor with 12 random nucleotides. A single record per CDR3 protein comes from TCRdb applying MiXCR to the 5' RACE reads. The data contain hundreds of thousands of distinct CDR3 sequences, around 50% of them singletons. The V gene's germline CDR1 is SGHTA and CDR2 FQGTGA. This CDR3 has 14 residues. This clonotype has just a few counts. Its antigen is currently unknown. One end of the junction is discordant with germline, which a read error may explain. Study outcomes and limitations: Unsorted PBMCs prevented conclusive naive versus antigen-experienced comparison.

This receptor was taken from a woman older than 75 in good health. Sequencing used blood. The chain combines TRBV7-3 with TRBJ2-5; D possibly corresponds to TRBD1 (6 bases). The CDR3 DNA sequence: TGTGCCAGTAGCTTCACAGGGAATGCTGAGACCCAGTACTTC. Translation: CASSFTGNAETQYF.